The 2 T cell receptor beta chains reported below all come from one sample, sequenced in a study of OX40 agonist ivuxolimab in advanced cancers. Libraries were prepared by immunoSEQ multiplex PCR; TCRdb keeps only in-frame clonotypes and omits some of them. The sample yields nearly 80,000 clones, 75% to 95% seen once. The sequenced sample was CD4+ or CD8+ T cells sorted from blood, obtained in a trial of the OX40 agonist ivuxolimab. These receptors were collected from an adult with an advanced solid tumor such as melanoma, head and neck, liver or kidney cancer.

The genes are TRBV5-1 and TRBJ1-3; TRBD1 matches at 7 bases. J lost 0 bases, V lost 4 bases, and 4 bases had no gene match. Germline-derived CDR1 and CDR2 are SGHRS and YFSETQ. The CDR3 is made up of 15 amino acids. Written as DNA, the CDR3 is TGCGCCAGCAGCCCACAGGGGATCTCTGGAAACACCATATATTTT. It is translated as CASSPQGISGNTIYF.

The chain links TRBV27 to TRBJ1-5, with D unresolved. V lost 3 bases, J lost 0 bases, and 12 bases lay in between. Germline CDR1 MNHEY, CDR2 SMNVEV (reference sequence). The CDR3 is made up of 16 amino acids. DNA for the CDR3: TGTGCCAGCAGTTTTTCCGGACTGTATAGCAATCAGCCCCAGCATTTT. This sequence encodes CASSFSGLYSNQPQHF.